A single sample gave rise to the 5 T cell receptor beta chains below, sequenced in a study of shared clonotypes between healthy human individuals. Clones were read by immunoSEQ multiplex PCR, and TCRdb kept only the in-frame ones, dropping some. The table lists 470,000 or so clones, about 72% of them singletons. The sequenced sample consisted of PBMCs. These receptor sequences come from a woman aged 40 to 50 in good health. Some clones in this sample may be carry-over from other donors' samples.

This clone was detected once. V and J are TRBV5-1 and TRBJ2-7; possible D gene TRBD1, 5 bases. The CDR3 has 13 amino acids. Germline V gene lookup returns CDR1 SGHRS and CDR2 YFSETQ. The V end was cut by 0 bases, the J end by 6 bases, with 10 bases between. CDR3 protein: CASSLGGPGEQYF. CDR3 in DNA: TGCGCCAGCAGCTTGGGGGGCCCAGGCGAGCAGTACTTC.

The V call is TRBV5-1, the J call TRBJ2-5; D might be TRBD2 (5 bases). Germline CDR1 reads SGHRS; CDR2 reads YFSETQ. The length of the CDR3 is 14 residues. Trimming took 0 bases from V and 8 from J, leaving 14 bases between them. CDR3 bases: TGCGCCAGCAGCTTGGGGGTCCCAGGAGGTACCCAGTACTTC. This gives the protein CASSLGVPGGTQYF.

This clone was detected a few times. The chain employs TRBV10-3 and TRBJ2-1, with 11 bases matching TRBD2. V was clipped by 6 bases and J by 5 bases; unmatched bases: 6. In germline, CDR1 is ENHRY, CDR2 SYGVKD. The CDR3 contains 15 residues. The CDR3 DNA sequence: TGTGCCATCAGCGATCTAGCGGGAGGAAACAATGAGCAGTTCTTC. It yields the protein CAISDLAGGNNEQFF.

A single count supports this clone. V and J are TRBV28 and TRBJ1-2; tentative D call: TRBD1 (6 bases). Per the germline V gene, CDR1 is MDHEN and CDR2 is SYDVKM. Deletions cut 6 bases from V and 8 bases from J, with 13 bases between. CDR3 length: 12 residues. The CDR3: CASSQGTLGYTF. The CDR3 DNA reads as TGTGCCAGCAGCCAAGGGACATTGGGCTACACCTTC.

The chain carries TRBV18 and TRBJ2-6, with 7 bases aligning to TRBD2. CDR1 KGHSH and CDR2 LQKENI come from the germline V gene. This CDR3 comprises 18 residues. J gave up 1 base and V 3 bases, and 9 bases lay outside the gene matches. The CDR3 protein is CASSPVSGYQSGANVLTF. The CDR3 DNA is TGTGCCAGCTCACCGGTTAGCGGGTATCAGTCTGGGGCCAACGTCCTGACTTTC.